Listed below are T cell receptor beta chains from one sample, sequenced in a study of regulatory and conventional T cells in RAG deficiency. TCRdb's copy holds only in-frame clones and misses some; the assay was immunoSEQ multiplex PCR. Of roughly 11,000 clones in the sample, roughly 94% were seen once. The data also belong to a second study, concerning regulatory T cells.

The specimen sequenced was CD127- CD25+ CD4+ Tregs sorted from blood. These TCRs come from a human donor in good health. The CDR3 runs from the conserved cysteine through the conserved F or W. A D gene is named only where the DNA matches it firmly. The size field is filled for only some rows; it gives once, few, many or a size class.

>.|TRBJ2-3|TRBV5-1|.
TGCGCCAGCAGCTTGGGTCCCGGTGTCACAGATACGCAGTATTTT
CASSLGPGVTDTQYF
>.|TRBJ2-7|TRBV7-9|.
TGTGCCAGCAGCCCTGCATTGGAGCGGAACGAGCAGTACTTC
CASSPALERNEQYF
>.|TRBJ2-3|TRBV18|.
TGTGCCAGCTCACCTCAGCCCAGGCGCTACACAGATACGCAGTATTTT
CASSPQPRRYTDTQYF
>.|TRBJ2-3|TRBV10-1|.
TGCGCCAGCAGGTCGCGATATGGTACGCAGTATTTT
CASRSRYGTQYF
>TRBD2|TRBJ2-7|TRBV5-1|.
TGCGCCAGCAGCTTGGGACTAGCGGGGAGTCTTAGCTACGAGCAGTACTTC
CASSLGLAGSLSYEQYF
>TRBD1|TRBJ1-3|TRBV5-1|.
TGCGCCAGCAGCCCGAGGGGACAGGGATCTTCTGGAAACACCATATATTTT
CASSPRGQGSSGNTIYF
>.|TRBJ2-1|TRBV23-1|few
TGCGCCAGCAGTCAATTCCCTCGAACAGGGAATGAGCAGTTCTTC
CASSQFPRTGNEQFF
>.|TRBJ2-5|TRBV19|.
TGTGCCAGTAGTATAGCGCGGGGTACTAGTCAAGAGACCCAGTACTTC
CASSIARGTSQETQYF
>.|TRBJ1-2|TRBV6-1|.
TGTGCCAGCAGTGAAGCCGTGACAGCCCATGGCTACACCTTC
CASSEAVTAHGYTF
>.|TRBJ2-5|TRBV7-8|once
TGTGCCAGCAGTCCCAGGGAGACCCAGTACTTC
CASSPRETQYF
>TRBD2|TRBJ2-5|TRBV5-8|.
TGTGCCAGCAGCACGGGGGGCGGGGGGGCCGAGGGAGAGACCCAGTACTTC
CASSTGGGGAEGETQYF
>TRBD2|TRBJ2-6|TRBV4-1|.
TGCGCCAGCAGCCAGGCTCCGGGGGGTACCTACTCTGGGGCCAACGTCCTGACTTTC
CASSQAPGGTYSGANVLTF
>TRBD1|TRBJ1-2|TRBV5-6|once
TGTGCCAGCAGCCGACAGGGGGCCGCTTATGGCTACACCTTC
CASSRQGAAYGYTF
>TRBD2|TRBJ2-1|TRBV5-1|.
TGCGCCAGCAGCTTGGGGGTAGCGGGGGGGCCGGTCAATGAGCAGTTCTTC
CASSLGVAGGPVNEQFF
>.|TRBJ2-7|TRBV7-9|.
TGTGCCAGCAGCTCTAGGGGGGACAGCTACGAGCAGTACTTC
CASSSRGDSYEQYF
>.|TRBJ2-5|TRBV18|.
TGTGCCAGCTCACCACTTCTTGGCGGAGAGACCCAGTACTTC
CASSPLLGGETQYF
>.|TRBJ1-2|TRBV19|.
TGTGCCAGTACGAGTTCTGGTAACTATGGCTACACCTTC
CASTSSGNYGYTF
>.|TRBJ1-6|TRBV5-1|.
TGCGCCAGCAGCTTTGGGGGGGCGAGGAAATCACCCCTCCACTTT
CASSFGGARKSPLHF
>TRBD1|TRBJ2-3|TRBV10-3|.
TGTGCCATCAGTGAGCCGGTCGACAGGGGGCGGTTCCCGATTAGCACAGATACGCAGTATTTT
CAISEPVDRGRFPISTDTQYF
>.|TRBJ2-2|TRBV5-1|.
TGCGCCAGCAGTCCCCCTACAGGAGCCCCGAACACCGGGGAGCTGTTTTTT
CASSPPTGAPNTGELFF
>.|TRBJ1-1|TRBV4-1|.
TGCGCCAGCAGCCATAGGGGTGAAGCTTTCTTT
CASSHRGEAFF
>TRBD1|TRBJ2-5|TRBV11-3|.
TGTGCCAGCAGCTTAGGAAGACAGGGGGCTCGGGAGACCCAGTACTTC
CASSLGRQGARETQYF
>.|TRBJ1-2|TRBV6-5|.
TGTGCCAGCAGTCCCACGGGGGGGTATAGGGATGGCTACACCTTC
CASSPTGGYRDGYTF
>.|TRBJ1-2|TRBV28|.
TGTGCCAGCAGTCAGCGCAGGGGCTATGGCTACACCTTC
CASSQRRGYGYTF
>.|TRBJ1-2|TRBV5-1|.
TGCGCCAGCAGCCTTACGACAGCTAACTATGGCTACACCTTC
CASSLTTANYGYTF
>TRBD1|TRBJ1-4|TRBV28|.
TGTGCCAGCAGTCCGCACGGGACAGCCAATGAAAAACTGTTTTTT
CASSPHGTANEKLFF
>TRBD1|TRBJ1-2|TRBV7-6|.
TGTGCCAGCAGCTTCGACAGGGGCCCCCTCTATGGCTACACCTTC
CASSFDRGPLYGYTF
>TRBD2|TRBJ2-1|TRBV19|.
TGTGCCAGTAGTATGGGACTAGCGGGGGGAATTTATGAGCAGTTCTTC
CASSMGLAGGIYEQFF
>.|TRBJ2-5|TRBV6-1|.
TGTGCCAGCATAGGGCTAGCGTCGAAGACCCAGTACTTC
CASIGLASKTQYF
>.|TRBJ2-6|TRBV5-1|.
TGCGCCAGCCGTGGCGGGACTGGGGCCAACGTCCTGACTTTC
CASRGGTGANVLTF
>.|TRBJ1-1|TRBV27|.
TGTGCCAGCAGTTCCCGCGAGAGGCCCTATAAAGCTTTCTTT
CASSSRERPYKAFF
>.|TRBJ2-7|TRBV5-1|.
TGCGCCAGCAGCTGGCAGGGGTACGAGCAGTACTTC
CASSWQGYEQYF